Below are 26 T cell receptor beta chains sequenced from a single sample in a study of OX40 agonist ivuxolimab in advanced cancers. This table comes from immunoSEQ multiplex PCR, and its TCRdb copy is limited to in-frame clones, with some not included. The top ten hold 0.76% of the sample, which has fewer than 100,000 clones, over 70% seen once. The sequenced sample was CD4+ or CD8+ T cells sorted from blood, obtained in a trial of the OX40 agonist ivuxolimab. These receptors were collected from an adult with an advanced solid tumor such as melanoma, head and neck, liver or kidney cancer.

V and J are TRBV7-2 and TRBJ2-2; a weak D match, TRBD1 (5 bases). From germline, CDR1 is SGHTA and CDR2 FQGNSA. This CDR3 region has 14 residues. V was pared by 3 bases and J by 1 base, with 6 bases between. CDR3 sequence: CASSFGQNTGELFF. The CDR3 nucleotides are TGTGCCAGCAGCTTTGGACAGAACACCGGGGAGCTGTTTTTT.

This chain uses TRBV30 with TRBJ2-7; TRBD2 agrees at 10 bases. V lost 1 base, J lost 3 bases, and 6 bases stayed unmatched. Germline V gives CDR1 GTSNPN, CDR2 SVGIG (reference sequence). This CDR3 is 15 amino acids long. The CDR3 DNA reads as TGTGCCTGGAGTGCCAGGACTAGCGGAGTCTACGAGCAGTACTTC. This encodes CAWSARTSGVYEQYF.

The chain is built from TRBV2 and TRBJ2-1; no firm D call. The V gene's germline CDR1 is SNHLY and CDR2 FYNNEI. The germline V and J ends were trimmed by 4 bases and 0 bases, with 7 bases remaining between them. The CDR3 consists of 14 residues. As DNA, the CDR3 is TGTGCCAGCAGTGCTTTGAGCTCCTACAATGAGCAGTTCTTC. Amino acids: CASSALSSYNEQFF. The full variable domain, its missing parts supplied by reference TRBV2 and TRBJ2-1, is EPEVTQTPSHQVTQMGQEVILRCVPISNHLYFYWYRQILGQKVEFLVSFYNNEISEKSEIFDDQFSVERPDGSNFTLKIRSTKLEDSAMYFCASSALSSYNEQFFGPGTRLTVL.

Here the CDR3 reads CASSSTGGWVTNTEAFF. In nucleotides, the CDR3 is TGTGCCAGCAGCTCTACCGGGGGTTGGGTCACGAACACTGAAGCTTTCTTT. The rearrangement uses TRBV11-3 and TRBJ1-1, with D perhaps matching TRBD1 (5 bases). The CDR3 consists of 17 residues. V dropped 4 bases and J dropped 1 base, with 19 bases sitting between them. CDR1 and CDR2 (germline): SGHNT, YENEEA.

This clone occurred a few times. The chain joins TRBV28 to TRBJ2-1, with 7 bases identical to TRBD2. There are 14 residues in the CDR3. With 9 bases clipped from V and 5 bases from J, the junction kept 10 bases outside the gene matches. Germline assignment: CDR1 MDHEN and CDR2 SYDVKM. CDR3 sequence (DNA): TGTGCCAGTACGGGGGGACTCCGAGACAATGAGCAGTTCTTC. This sequence encodes CASTGGLRDNEQFF. Complete variable domain (other parts from reference TRBV28 and TRBJ2-1): DVKVTQSSRYLVKRTGEKVFLECVQDMDHENMFWYRQDPGLGLRLIYFSYDVKMKEKGDIPEGYSVSREKKERFSLILESASTNQTSMYLCASTGGLRDNEQFFGPGTRLTVL.

This clone was counted once. CDR3 sequence (DNA): TGTGCCAGCAGCCCGTTCTACGGCGGGGGCGGGTACGAGCAGTACTTC. Its translation: CASSPFYGGGGYEQYF. The rearrangement joins TRBV14 to TRBJ2-7; the D gene is possibly TRBD2 (7 bases). This CDR3 has 16 residues. Germline V gene lookup returns CDR1 SGHDN and CDR2 FVKESK. Trimming removed 4 bases from V and 4 bases from J, with 20 bases in between.

A remark on this clone: Other DNA variants within this sample encode the same CDR3. V gene TRBV2 combines with J gene TRBJ1-5; possible D gene TRBD1, 5 bases. The V gene lost 3 bases and the J gene lost 2 bases, with 11 bases spanning the gap. Germline V gene lookup returns CDR1 SNHLY and CDR2 FYNNEI. CDR3 length equals 15 residues. CDR3 DNA: TGTGCCAGCAGTGAGCAGGGACTGGGCAATCAGCCCCAGCATTTT. Residues: CASSEQGLGNQPQHF.

This clone has a handful of counts. The chain employs TRBV28 and TRBJ1-1; 9 nucleotides line up with TRBD1. The germline CDR1 and CDR2 sequences are MDHEN and SYDVKM. CDR3 length: 15 residues. With 6 bases clipped from V and 8 bases from J, the junction kept 13 bases outside the gene matches. CDR3 DNA: TGTGCCAGCAGCCCCGCCCATAACAGGGGGCGCGAAGCTTTCTTT. Its protein product is CASSPAHNRGREAFF.

The chain couples TRBV28 to TRBJ1-2; D is unresolved. CDR1 is MDHEN and CDR2 is SYDVKM in the germline V gene. The CDR3 covers 13 residues. V was clipped by 5 bases and J by 4 bases, with 11 bases between them. CDR3 loop: CASSTPGSYGYTF. The CDR3 nucleotides are TGTGCCAGCAGTACCCCCGGGAGCTATGGCTACACCTTC.

CDR3 coding DNA: TGTGCCAGCTCACGACTAGCGGGCACCGGGGAGCTGTTTTTT. Protein sequence: CASSRLAGTGELFF. The chain recombines TRBV18 with TRBJ2-2, with 10 bases matching TRBD2. Germline lookup yields CDR1 KGHSH and CDR2 LQKENI. The length of the CDR3 is 14 residues. Unmatched junction bases numbered 0, after V lost 4 bases and J lost 4 bases.

V gene TRBV5-4 combines with J gene TRBJ1-2; D is uncertain. Trimming stripped 0 bases from V and 4 bases from J, with 13 bases between. Germline V lookup: CDR1 SGHNT, CDR2 YYREEE (reference sequence). The CDR3 loop spans 15 amino acids. The CDR3 DNA reads as TGTGCCAGCAGCTTGGTCGCAGGTGAGGCCTATGGCTACACCTTC. Its protein product is CASSLVAGEAYGYTF.

The gene calls are TRBV5-1 and TRBJ2-7; 8 bases map to TRBD1. This CDR3 spans 14 amino acids. With V trimmed by 1 base and J by 6 bases, 6 bases remained unmatched. CDR1 is SGHRS and CDR2 is YFSETQ in the germline V gene. The chain's CDR3 is CASSLIVGQAEQYF. CDR3 DNA sequence: TGCGCCAGCAGCTTGATTGTGGGACAGGCCGAGCAGTACTTC. The full variable domain, its missing parts supplied by reference TRBV5-1 and TRBJ2-7, is KAGVTQTPRYLIKTRGQQVTLSCSPISGHRSVSWYQQTPGQGLQFLFEYFSETQRNKGNFPGRFSGRQFSNSRSEMNVSTLELGDSALYLCASSLIVGQAEQYFGPGTRLTVT.

CDR3 region: CASSSWGGPIPETQYF. The CDR3 coding sequence is TGTGCCAGCAGCTCTTGGGGGGGACCTATCCCAGAGACCCAGTACTTC. V and J are TRBV7-9 and TRBJ2-5; the match to TRBD2 covers 7 bases. The CDR3 runs to 16 residues. Unmatched junction bases numbered 12, after V lost 4 bases and J lost 4 bases. The germline V gene has CDR1 SEHNR and CDR2 FQNEAQ (reference sequence).

V is TRBV19 and J is TRBJ1-2, with a possible D match to TRBD1 (6 bases). Germline V gene sequence: CDR1 LNHDA, CDR2 SQIVND (reference sequence). The CDR3 is made up of 15 amino acids. V gave up 1 base and J gave up 7 bases, with 16 bases separating them. CDR3 protein: CASSIASLGGAGYTF. In DNA, the CDR3 is TGTGCCAGTAGTATAGCCTCCCTGGGGGGCGCTGGCTACACCTTC.

The chain combines TRBV30 with TRBJ1-2; 10 bases align to TRBD1. This CDR3 contains 13 residues. With V trimmed by 3 bases and J by 5 bases, 3 bases remained unmatched. CDR1 is GTSNPN and CDR2 is SVGIG in the germline V gene (reference sequence). The DNA of the CDR3 is TGTGCCTGGAGGACAGGGGGCACATATGGCTACACCTTC. This encodes CAWRTGGTYGYTF.

This clone was counted a single time. The V and J genes are TRBV6-4 and TRBJ2-3, with D tentatively TRBD1 (5 bases). Germline CDR1 reads MRHNA; CDR2 reads SNTAGT. Trimming stripped 5 bases from V and 0 bases from J, with 9 bases between. The CDR3 sequence is 14 residues long. CDR3 region: CASSPGHSTDTQYF. CDR3 DNA sequence: TGTGCCAGCAGTCCAGGGCATAGCACAGATACGCAGTATTTT.

The chain carries TRBV11-3 and TRBJ1-1, with TRBD1 matching over 7 bases. V lost 4 bases to trimming and J lost 0 bases; unmatched junction nucleotides: 14. This CDR3 is built from 18 residues. Per germline, CDR1 SGHNT and CDR2 YENEEA. The CDR3 region has the DNA TGTGCCAGCAGCTCTCCTAGGGGGCAGGGGAGTATGAACACTGAAGCTTTCTTT. Translation: CASSSPRGQGSMNTEAFF.

This chain joins TRBV9 and TRBJ2-3; perhaps TRBD1 as D (6 bases). The ends were cut back, 2 bases at V and 0 bases at J, with 10 bases in the middle. The CDR3 is 15 amino acids. Germline V CDR1 and CDR2: SGDLS, YYNGEE. CDR3 residues: CASSVRTASTDTQYF. The CDR3 coding sequence is TGTGCCAGCAGCGTCCGGACAGCTAGCACAGATACGCAGTATTTT. Full variable domain (remainder filled in from reference TRBV9 and TRBJ2-3): DSGVTQTPKHLITATGQRVTLRCSPRSGDLSVYWYQQSLDQGLQFLIQYYNGEERAKGNILERFSAQQFPDLHSELNLSSLELGDSALYFCASSVRTASTDTQYFGPGTRLTVL.

The chain combines TRBV6-1 with TRBJ2-7; 9 nucleotides line up with TRBD1. Germline V lookup: CDR1 MNHNS, CDR2 SASEGT. With 2 bases clipped from V and 3 bases from J, the junction kept 8 bases outside the gene matches. The CDR3 covers 16 residues. In DNA, the CDR3 is TGTGCCAGCAGTGAATCGCCGGGACAGGGATTCTACGAGCAGTACTTC. Translating gives CASSESPGQGFYEQYF.

The chain employs TRBV30 and TRBJ1-1, with D possibly TRBD1 on 6 matching bases. This CDR3 has 11 amino acids. The V gene's germline CDR1 is GTSNPN and CDR2 SVGIG (reference sequence). V lost 3 bases to trimming and J lost 11 bases, with 13 bases between them. The CDR3, as DNA: TGTGCCTGGAGGGTAGGGGGAGACGCTTTCTTT. This gives the protein CAWRVGGDAFF.

The chain links TRBV10-2 to TRBJ2-3; D is possibly TRBD2 (5 bases). V was pared by 3 bases and J by 3 bases, with 13 bases between. Germline loops: CDR1 WSHSY, CDR2 SAAADI. The CDR3 runs 15 residues. The chain's CDR3 is CASSDLWENTDTQYF. The DNA of the CDR3 is TGCGCCAGCAGTGATTTGTGGGAGAATACAGATACGCAGTATTTT.

The rearrangement links TRBV2 to TRBJ2-1, with D hard to call. Germline assignment: CDR1 SNHLY and CDR2 FYNNEI. V was trimmed by 3 bases and J by 9 bases, leaving 9 bases between them. The CDR3 has 12 amino acids. CDR3 DNA sequence: TGTGCCAGCAGTGATCGGGTAGGTGAGCAGTTCTTC. Translating it yields CASSDRVGEQFF.

This clone was observed a single time. This chain connects TRBV18 to TRBJ1-2, with D possibly matching TRBD1 (6 bases). With 4 bases removed from V and 4 bases from J, the gap between germline ends came to 22 bases. CDR3 length: 17 amino acids. Germline lookup yields CDR1 KGHSH and CDR2 LQKENI. CDR3 DNA sequence: TGTGCCAGCTCACTCGGCCAGGGGCGATCGGGGGGCTATGGCTACACCTTC. Translating it yields CASSLGQGRSGGYGYTF.

For the CDR3, the DNA is TGTGCCAGCAGCTACAACAATCAGCCCCAGCATTTT. As protein: CASSYNNQPQHF. The chain combines TRBV7-2 with TRBJ1-5; D is uncertain. The V gene lost 4 bases and the J gene lost 3 bases, with 4 bases spanning the gap. Germline CDR1 SGHTA, CDR2 FQGNSA. This CDR3 comprises 12 residues.

The chain employs TRBV27 and TRBJ2-2; D may be TRBD1 (6 bases). The V and J ends lost 5 bases and 2 bases respectively, with 15 bases between them. CDR1 is MNHEY, CDR2 SMNVEV, per germline (reference sequence). The CDR3 is 16 residues long. For the CDR3, the DNA is TGTGCCAGCAGTCCCCCCGCAGGGGCAAACACCGGGGAGCTGTTTTTT. Translating gives CASSPPAGANTGELFF.

The V gene is TRBV30, the J gene TRBJ2-2; maybe TRBD2 (5 bases). The V gene's germline CDR1 is GTSNPN and CDR2 SVGIG (reference sequence). The CDR3 runs to 13 residues. V was clipped by 4 bases and J by 8 bases, with 14 bases between them. CDR3 loop: CAWNQEGRGELFF. In nucleotides, the CDR3 is TGTGCCTGGAATCAGGAAGGGAGAGGGGAGCTGTTTTTT. The entire variable domain, with the rest obtained from reference TRBV30 and TRBJ2-2, is as follows: SQTIHQWPATLVQPVGSPLSLECTVEGTSNPNLYWYRQAAGRGLQLLFYSVGIGQISSEVPQNLSASRPQDRQFILSSKKLLLSDSGFYLCAWNQEGRGELFFGEGSRLTVL.